This T cell receptor (beta chain) was identified in a study of control samples from healthy donors and cancer patients. Assay used: immunoSEQ multiplex PCR; TCRdb lists only in-frame clones, some missing. The table includes under 80,000 clones, roughly 94% detected once. Between the trimmed V and J ends, which lost 2 bases and 7 bases, there was a span of 10 bases. Germline V gene data show CDR1 as MNHEY and CDR2 as SVGAGI. The CDR3 has 13 residues. The chain uses TRBV6-5 and TRBJ2-3; D is unresolved. Sequences were obtained from blood. The source is a woman aged 40 to 49 in good health. CDR3 amino acids: CASSYGMANTQYF. In DNA form, the CDR3 reads TGTGCCAGCAGTTACGGGATGGCGAATACGCAGTATTTT.